These T cell receptor beta chains were read from a single sample in a study of a mutant IDH1 vaccine in newly diagnosed glioma. The table came from immunoSEQ multiplex PCR; TCRdb's copy has only in-frame clones and leaves some out. This sample has tens of thousands of clones; approximately 80% occur once, and the top ten carry nearly 5.5%. The sequences come from PBMCs, collected from a glioma patient treated with radiotherapy, temozolomide or both. Receptor source: a man aged 35 to 55 with glioma. Some clones in this sample may be carry-over from other donors' samples. The CDR3 runs from the conserved cysteine through the conserved F or W. The D gene is left open where the match is weak. The listing skips clone size in some rows; elsewhere it reads once, few, many or a size class.

clone size,D gene,J gene,V gene,CDR3 protein,CDR3 DNA
NA,TRBD1,TRBJ2-5,TRBV2,CASSADRAKQETQYF,TGTGCCAGCAGTGCTGACAGGGCCAAGCAAGAGACCCAGTACTTC
NA,NA,TRBJ1-4,TRBV5-4,CASSSRTFATNEKLFF,TGTGCCAGCAGCTCAAGGACATTCGCAACTAATGAAAAACTGTTTTTT
few,NA,TRBJ1-1,TRBV5-1,CASSLGTVNTEAFF,TGCGCCAGCAGCTTGGGAACTGTGAACACTGAAGCTTTCTTT
NA,TRBD1,TRBJ2-7,TRBV5-4,CASSLTGGRGEQYF,TGTGCCAGCAGCCTGACAGGGGGCCGCGGCGAGCAGTACTTC
NA,NA,TRBJ2-7,TRBV6-5,CASSTLGGRYEQYF,TGTGCCAGCAGTACCCTCGGGGGAAGGTACGAGCAGTACTTC
NA,NA,TRBJ1-5,TRBV6-4,CASSAEKEGHPFYSNQPQHF,TGTGCCAGCAGTGCCGAGAAGGAGGGCCACCCTTTCTATAGCAATCAGCCCCAGCATTTT
NA,TRBD2,TRBJ2-2,TRBV29-1,CSVEAGTSGTGELFF,TGCAGCGTTGAAGCCGGGACTAGCGGCACCGGGGAGCTGTTTTTT
NA,TRBD1,TRBJ2-2,TRBV2,CASKRTGPGGSGELFF,TGTGCCAGCAAGAGGACAGGGCCCGGTGGATCCGGGGAGCTGTTTTTT
NA,NA,TRBJ2-7,TRBV7-9,CASSLGVGSFYEQYF,TGTGCCAGCAGCTTAGGGGTAGGGAGCTTCTACGAGCAGTACTTC
NA,NA,TRBJ2-7,TRBV27,CASSWGGADEQYF,TGTGCCAGCAGTTGGGGGGGGGCGGACGAGCAGTACTTC
NA,NA,TRBJ2-3,TRBV5-4,CASSSTTGASTDTQYF,TGTGCCAGCAGCTCAACCACGGGGGCTAGCACAGATACGCAGTATTTT
few,NA,TRBJ2-7,TRBV29-1,CSASKGNYEQYF,TGCAGCGCCTCCAAGGGGAACTACGAGCAGTACTTC
NA,NA,TRBJ1-1,TRBV19,CASSLTASTEAFF,TGTGCCAGTAGTTTGACAGCGAGCACTGAAGCTTTCTTT
NA,NA,TRBJ2-2,TRBV10-1,CASSLTSGDAGELFF,TGCGCCAGCAGCTTAACCTCAGGAGACGCCGGGGAGCTGTTTTTT
few,NA,TRBJ2-3,TRBV2,CASTLTDTQYF,TGTGCCAGCACCCTCACAGATACGCAGTATTTT
NA,NA,TRBJ2-5,TRBV2,CASRQGIGETQYF,TGTGCCAGCAGACAGGGAATCGGGGAGACCCAGTACTTC
NA,TRBD1,TRBJ1-3,TRBV7-9,CASSSGTGAGNTIYF,TGTGCCAGCAGCTCTGGGACAGGGGCTGGAAACACCATATATTTT
medium-sized,NA,TRBJ1-1,TRBV5-1,CASTPGGRNTEAFF,TGCGCCAGCACCCCGGGGGGAAGGAACACTGAAGCTTTCTTT
NA,NA,TRBJ2-3,TRBV29-1,CSVLRDTQYF,TGCAGCGTTTTGAGAGATACGCAGTATTTT
NA,NA,TRBJ1-5,TRBV10-2,CASSVTRGWNQPQHF,TGCGCCAGCAGTGTAACACGGGGGTGGAATCAGCCCCAGCATTTT
NA,NA,TRBJ1-1,TRBV9,CASSVVEQDEAFF,TGTGCCAGCAGCGTAGTGGAACAGGATGAAGCTTTCTTT
NA,NA,TRBJ1-2,TRBV7-2,CASSKPTDDGYTF,TGTGCCAGCAGCAAACCGACAGATGATGGCTACACCTTC
few,NA,TRBJ1-2,TRBV30,CAWTSIGQGYGYTF,TGTGCCTGGACTTCGATAGGGCAGGGCTATGGCTACACCTTC
once,TRBD1,TRBJ1-2,TRBV6-5,CASTRGQGGGYTF,TGTGCCAGCACCCGGGGACAGGGCGGGGGCTACACCTTC
NA,NA,TRBJ2-3,TRBV29-1,CSVARGGYFPDTQYF,TGCAGCGTTGCACGGGGTGGCTACTTTCCAGATACGCAGTATTTT
NA,TRBD1,TRBJ2-1,TRBV4-1,CASSQTTGQGRKGQFF,TGCGCCAGCAGCCAAACAACGGGACAGGGGCGCAAAGGGCAGTTCTTC
once,NA,TRBJ2-3,TRBV25-1,CASSEGEGAGADTQYF,TGTGCCAGCAGTGAGGGGGAGGGGGCAGGGGCAGATACGCAGTATTTT
NA,NA,TRBJ1-2,TRBV7-9,CASSQGHDGYTF,TGTGCCAGCAGTCAAGGACACGATGGCTACACCTTC
NA,NA,TRBJ2-4,TRBV13,CASSLAKNIQYF,TGTGCCAGCTCTCTAGCCAAAAACATTCAGTACTTC
NA,NA,TRBJ1-1,TRBV7-2,CASSLSGGGNTEAFF,TGTGCCAGCAGCTTAAGTGGCGGGGGCAACACTGAAGCTTTCTTT
NA,NA,TRBJ1-2,TRBV2,CASSDAGTGYGYTF,TGTGCCAGCAGTGACGCAGGAACAGGCTATGGCTACACCTTC
NA,NA,TRBJ1-2,TRBV5-6,CASSLRQGYGYTF,TGTGCCAGCAGCTTGCGCCAGGGCTATGGCTACACCTTC
few,NA,TRBJ1-2,TRBV18,CASSPLDGYTF,TGTGCCAGCTCACCGCTCGATGGCTACACCTTC
once,TRBD1,TRBJ2-2,TRBV6-5,CASSRQGWNTGELFF,TGTGCCAGCAGCCGACAGGGGTGGAACACCGGGGAGCTGTTTTTT
NA,NA,TRBJ2-6,TRBV27,CASGRTLTSGANVLTF,TGTGCCAGCGGACGGACGCTTACCTCTGGGGCCAACGTCCTGACTTTC
NA,TRBD2,TRBJ2-7,TRBV5-6,CASSLLSAGGSHEQYF,TGTGCCAGCAGCTTGTTGTCGGCGGGGGGATCCCACGAGCAGTACTTC
NA,NA,TRBJ2-7,TRBV5-1,CASSSLSNTYDEQYF,TGCGCCAGCAGCTCTCTCAGTAACACCTACGACGAGCAGTACTTC
NA,NA,TRBJ1-6,TRBV4-2,CASSQDLGTDIIAGDSPLHF,TGTGCCAGCAGCCAAGATTTGGGGACGGACATAATCGCGGGGGATTCACCCCTCCACTTT
NA,TRBD1,TRBJ2-5,TRBV5-1,CASSFQGAEETQYF,TGCGCCAGCAGCTTTCAGGGGGCGGAGGAGACCCAGTACTTC
NA,NA,TRBJ1-2,TRBV18,CASSAWTVSSYGYTF,TGTGCCAGCTCAGCATGGACAGTTTCTTCCTATGGCTACACCTTC
NA,TRBD2,TRBJ2-1,TRBV13,CASSLGAGGRSYNEQFF,TGTGCCAGCAGCTTAGGAGCGGGGGGCCGCTCCTACAATGAGCAGTTCTTC
NA,NA,TRBJ2-3,TRBV30,CAWSVPKGFFTDTQYF,TGTGCCTGGAGTGTACCTAAAGGGTTCTTCACAGATACGCAGTATTTT
few,TRBD2,TRBJ2-7,TRBV5-5,CASSLRLAGGREQYF,TGTGCCAGCAGCTTGAGACTAGCGGGGGGGCGCGAGCAGTACTTC
NA,NA,TRBJ1-5,TRBV10-2,CASTLEWRGNQPQHF,TGCGCCAGCACCCTTGAGTGGCGGGGAAATCAGCCCCAGCATTTT
NA,NA,TRBJ1-6,TRBV7-2,CASSRAPGGDSNSPLHF,TGTGCCAGCAGCCGAGCCCCCGGGGGGGATAGTAATTCACCCCTCCACTTT
NA,NA,TRBJ1-2,TRBV9,CASTVSRGDYGYTF,TGTGCCAGCACCGTCTCGCGAGGAGACTATGGCTACACCTTC
few,NA,TRBJ1-1,TRBV9,CASRGGGGLGTEAFF,TGTGCCAGCAGGGGAGGGGGGGGACTGGGCACTGAAGCTTTCTTT
NA,NA,TRBJ1-1,TRBV6-1,CASRPGGREAFF,TGTGCCAGCAGGCCAGGAGGGCGTGAAGCTTTCTTT
NA,NA,TRBJ1-1,TRBV4-1,CASSPGGGAWTEAFF,TGCGCCAGCAGCCCCGGGGGGGGCGCGTGGACTGAAGCTTTCTTT
NA,TRBD1,TRBJ1-2,TRBV7-9,CASRPSGTDYGYTF,TGTGCCAGCCGACCCTCCGGGACAGACTATGGCTACACCTTC
NA,TRBD1,TRBJ1-6,TRBV5-4,CASSSGQLNSPLHF,TGTGCCAGCAGCTCGGGACAGCTTAATTCACCCCTCCACTTT
few,NA,TRBJ1-2,TRBV4-1,CASSQGEGRGYTF,TGCGCCAGCAGCCAAGGGGAAGGGAGAGGCTACACCTTC
NA,NA,TRBJ1-2,TRBV10-3,CAISGGDGYTF,TGTGCCATCAGCGGGGGAGATGGCTACACCTTC
once,NA,TRBJ2-3,TRBV13,CASTHQGGGASTDTQYF,TGTGCCAGCACCCACCAAGGAGGGGGGGCTAGCACAGATACGCAGTATTTT
NA,NA,TRBJ2-7,TRBV25-1,CASTNSGSYEQYF,TGTGCCAGCACTAATAGCGGATCCTACGAGCAGTACTTC